The entry that follows covers one T cell receptor (beta chain) sequence. The antigen is unknown. Sequencing involved patients with CD8+CD57+ cell expansion previously shown by flow cytometry. Germline values: CDR1 SNHLY, CDR2 FYNNEI. The CDR3 totals 14 residues. The V gene lost 8 bases and the J gene lost 5 bases, with 19 bases spanning the gap. The data derive from a study of CD8+CD57+ T cells in acquired aplastic anemia. Study context: Sorted CD4+ and CD8+ cells yielded around 3.2 ug of DNA on average.

Study results and caveats: There were 25 to 30 CD8+ CDR3 sequences that occurred in both patients and controls.

Genomic DNA served as template for TCR beta VDJ and CDR3 profiling. MiXCR, applied by TCRdb to the reads, yields one record per CDR3 protein. The sample shows roughly 280,000 distinct CDR3 sequences, under 65% of them seen only once. The clonotype comes from a human donor with aplastic anemia. The chain joins TRBV2 to TRBJ2-7; tentative D call: TRBD1 (6 bases). Source material: sorted CD4+, CD8+, or CD8+CD57+ T cells (not recorded which) from PBMCs. The CDR3 bases are TGTGCCAGCTGGGGTATAGGGGGAACCAACGAGCAGTACTTC. Translated: CASWGIGGTNEQYF.